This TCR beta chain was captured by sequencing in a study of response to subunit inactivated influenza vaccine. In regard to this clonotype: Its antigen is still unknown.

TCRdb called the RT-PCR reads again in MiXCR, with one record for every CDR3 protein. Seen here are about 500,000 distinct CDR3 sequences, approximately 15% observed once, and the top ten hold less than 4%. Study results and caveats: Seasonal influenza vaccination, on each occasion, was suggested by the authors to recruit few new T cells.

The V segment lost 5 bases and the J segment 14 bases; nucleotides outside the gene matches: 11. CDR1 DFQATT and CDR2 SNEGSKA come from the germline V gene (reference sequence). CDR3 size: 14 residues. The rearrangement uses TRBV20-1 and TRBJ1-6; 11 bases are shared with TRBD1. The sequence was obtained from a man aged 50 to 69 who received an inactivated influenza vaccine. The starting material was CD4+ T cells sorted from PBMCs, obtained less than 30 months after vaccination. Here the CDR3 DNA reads TGCAGTGCTCAGGGGGGACAGGGGGGAAGGGCCCTCCACTTT. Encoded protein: CSAQGGQGGRALHF.